This entry lists 6 T cell receptor beta chains sequenced from one sample in a study of response to subunit inactivated influenza vaccine. Each CDR3 protein gets one entry after TCRdb re-called the RT-PCR reads with MiXCR. The sample shows under 850,000 distinct CDR3 sequences, approximately 17% of them seen only once. The starting material was PBMCs from blood, obtained more than 4 days after vaccination. The source of these receptors is a man between 50 and 59 years old who received an inactivated influenza vaccine.

The CDR3 is CASSLSVRASPLHF. CDR3 nucleotides: TGTGCCAGCTCCCTCTCCGTTAGGGCATCACCCCTCCACTTT. This chain uses TRBV18 with TRBJ1-6; D not resolved. The germline V gene has CDR1 KGHSH and CDR2 LQKENI. This CDR3 spans 14 amino acids. Trimming shortened V by 6 bases and J by 10 bases, and 16 bases separated the two germline ends.

The CDR3 reads CASSSYDGSYEQYF. For the CDR3, the DNA is TGTGCCAGCAGCTCGTACGACGGGTCCTACGAGCAGTACTTC. V usage is TRBV3-1 and J usage is TRBJ2-7; D unresolved. Trimming removed 5 bases at V and 1 base at J, with 12 bases between. Germline CDR1 reads LGHDT; CDR2 reads YNNKEL (reference sequence). The CDR3 is 14 amino acids.

In this sample, this clonotype turned up many times. The rearrangement uses TRBV10-3 and TRBJ2-2; 8 bases agree with TRBD2. The J segment lost 4 bases and the V segment lost 6 bases, leaving 7 bases of the junction unmatched. CDR3 length: 15 residues. From germline, CDR1 is ENHRY and CDR2 SYGVKD. The CDR3 loop reads CAISYGGAGTGELFF. The CDR3 DNA is TGTGCCATCAGCTACGGGGGGGCAGGCACCGGGGAGCTGTTTTTT.

This clonotype was counted between two and nine times. In DNA form, the CDR3 reads TGCGCCAGCAGCTTGGCCGACAGTTATGAAAAACTGTTTTTT. Protein product: CASSLADSYEKLFF. The V call is TRBV5-1, the J call TRBJ1-4; D may be TRBD1 (5 bases). Trimming removed 0 bases from V and 6 bases from J, with 9 bases in between. Per germline, CDR1 SGHRS and CDR2 YFSETQ. This CDR3 region has 14 residues.

This clonotype was observed many times. This chain links TRBV7-8 with TRBJ1-1, with 8 nucleotides matching TRBD1. CDR1 SGHVS and CDR2 FQNEAQ come from the germline V gene. This CDR3 region has 14 residues. V shed 8 bases and J 7 bases; nucleotides not matched to a gene: 12. The CDR3 coding sequence is TGTGCCAGCGAACCACGACAGGGGAGAATTGAAGCTTTCTTT. As protein: CASEPRQGRIEAFF. Full variable domain (rest looked up from reference TRBV7-8 and TRBJ1-1): GAGVSQSPRYKVAKRGQDVALRCDPISGHVSLFWYQQALGQGPEFLTYFQNEAQLDKSGLPSDRFFAERPEGSVSTLKIQRTQQEDSAVYLCASEPRQGRIEAFFGQGTRLTVV.

This clonotype was seen a few times. V gene TRBV6-1 combines with J gene TRBJ2-7; TRBD2 aligns across 12 bases. The CDR3 totals 13 residues. The germline CDR1 and CDR2 sequences are MNHNS and SASEGT. After removal of 8 bases from V and 7 bases from J, the junction contained 6 bases not matched to a gene. CDR3 in DNA: TGTGCCAGCTGCCTAGCGGGAGGGCGGGAGCAGTACTTC. It codes for CASCLAGGREQYF.